These T cell receptor beta chains were read from a single sample in a study of T-cell reconstitution after alpha-beta-depleted transplantation in children. TCRdb re-analysed the PCR reads in MiXCR, keeping a single row per CDR3 protein. The sample holds around 420,000 distinct CDR3 sequences; 15% to 20% are singletons and the top ten take 25% to 35%. The sequencing here drew on PBMCs, mostly from graft donor cells, taken 360 days after TCRalphabeta/CD19-depleted stem cell transplant. These receptors were collected from a boy younger than two who had a stem cell transplant for Wiskott-Aldrich syndrome, so the T cells may come from the graft donor. The CDR3 runs from the conserved cysteine through the conserved F or W. D genes are given only for firm matches. Clone size, where shown, is once, few, many, or a class for clones that have expanded.

v_call	clone_size	j_call	d_call	cdr3_nt	cdr3_aa
TRBV7-6	.	TRBJ2-1	.	TGTGCCAGCATCAGCAATGAGCAGTTCTTC	CASISNEQFF
TRBV7-6	.	TRBJ2-1	.	TGTGCCAGCAGCTTTTTCCCAAATACCTACAATGAGCAGTTCTTC	CASSFFPNTYNEQFF
TRBV2	many	TRBJ2-7	.	TGTGCCAGCAGTGCGCAGGGATACGAGCAGTACTTC	CASSAQGYEQYF
TRBV11-2	few	TRBJ2-1	.	TGTGCCAGCAGCTTCCCTGGGTACCCGAGCTCCTACAATGAGCAGTTCTTC	CASSFPGYPSSYNEQFF
TRBV7-8	.	TRBJ2-7	TRBD2	TGTGCCAGCAGCTTAGCGCGGGGGTCAGGGCAAGAGTACGAGCAGTACTTC	CASSLARGSGQEYEQYF
TRBV4-1	.	TRBJ2-1	TRBD2	TGCGCCAGCAGCCAAGTTGCAGCGGGGGGCTACAATGAGCAGTTCTTC	CASSQVAAGGYNEQFF
TRBV25-1	few	TRBJ2-7	.	TGTGCCAGCAGTGAATCGGGGAAAAAGAAATACGAGCAGTACTTC	CASSESGKKKYEQYF
TRBV29-1	once	TRBJ2-5	.	TGCAGCGTTGAGGCCCCCAAGGGGAGAGAGACCCAGTACTTC	CSVEAPKGRETQYF
TRBV5-1	.	TRBJ1-4	TRBD1	TGCGCCAGCAGCGTTACGACAGGGAGCGGAAATGAAAAACTGTTTTTT	CASSVTTGSGNEKLFF
TRBV5-1	many	TRBJ2-1	.	TGCGCCAGCAGCATTGAAAGTTGGTCCTACAATGAGCAGTTCTTC	CASSIESWSYNEQFF
TRBV4-3	.	TRBJ2-7	.	TGCGCCAGCAGCCAACTCCTCGGACGGGCCTACGAGCAGTACTTC	CASSQLLGRAYEQYF
TRBV12-3/TRBV12-4	few	TRBJ2-7	.	TGTGCCAGCACCTTGGACCCAGTCTACGAGCAGTACTTC	CASTLDPVYEQYF
TRBV12-3/TRBV12-4	.	TRBJ2-5	TRBD2	TGTGCCAGCAGTTTAAATTCCCCTCTAGCGGGCCCCCAAGAGACCCAGTACTTC	CASSLNSPLAGPQETQYF
TRBV7-9	.	TRBJ2-7	.	TGTGCCAGCAGCCCCTACCGAGGCGCCGAGCAGTACTTC	CASSPYRGAEQYF
TRBV28	.	TRBJ2-1	.	TGTGCCAGCAGTTTCCAGCTTTCCTACAATGAGCAGTTCTTC	CASSFQLSYNEQFF
TRBV29-1	few	TRBJ2-2	TRBD2	TGCAGCGGTTGGGAGGGACTAGCGGGAGGCCGCTACGCCGGGGAGCTGTTTTTT	CSGWEGLAGGRYAGELFF
TRBV6-2/TRBV6-3	many	TRBJ2-1	TRBD2	TGTGCCAGCAGTTACGGGGGGGATTCTAGCGTTCCAGAGCAGTTCTTC	CASSYGGDSSVPEQFF
TRBV7-2	many	TRBJ2-1	TRBD2	TGTGCCAGCAGCTTGACTAGCGGGGCGTACAATGAGCAGTTCTTC	CASSLTSGAYNEQFF
TRBV5-8	few	TRBJ2-5	TRBD1	TGTGCCAGCAGCTCCGGGACAGGGAAAGAGACCCAGTACTTC	CASSSGTGKETQYF
TRBV7-6	few	TRBJ2-2	TRBD2	TGTGCCAGCAGCTTAGCCGGGACTAGCGGGATTAGGAACACCGGGGAGCTGTTTTTT	CASSLAGTSGIRNTGELFF
TRBV19	.	TRBJ2-1	.	TGTGCCAGTAGTATATCTGGCGATTACAATGAGCAGTTCTTC	CASSISGDYNEQFF
TRBV10-3	.	TRBJ2-3	.	TGTGCCATCACACAGGGTCCTAGCACAGATACGCAGTATTTT	CAITQGPSTDTQYF
TRBV20-1	.	TRBJ1-5	.	TGCAGTGCTAGAGGGGGCGCGAGGAATCAGCCCCAGCATTTT	CSARGGARNQPQHF
TRBV12-3/TRBV12-4	.	TRBJ2-5	TRBD2	TGTGCCAGCAGTTTGGGTAGCGGGAGAGGACAGACCCAGTACTTC	CASSLGSGRGQTQYF
TRBV28	.	TRBJ2-7	.	TGTGCCAGCATGGCGGGGTTGTTCTACGAGCAGTACTTC	CASMAGLFYEQYF
TRBV3-1	few	TRBJ2-2	.	TGTGCCAGCAGCCAAGAGGGAACCGGGGAGCTGTTTTTT	CASSQEGTGELFF
TRBV27	once	TRBJ2-7	.	TGTGCCAGCAGTTTAAGGAAGATGTACGAGCAGTACTTC	CASSLRKMYEQYF
TRBV4-3	.	TRBJ2-1	TRBD2	TGCGCCAGCAGCCATCAACTAGCGGGAGGTTACAATGAGCAGTTCTTC	CASSHQLAGGYNEQFF
TRBV5-1	.	TRBJ2-5	.	TGCGCCAGCAGCTCGATCCGGACGACGACCCAGTACTTC	CASSSIRTTTQYF
TRBV5-1	.	TRBJ2-5	TRBD1	TGCGCCAGCAGCCTAAGGACAGGGGGGATGACCCAGTACTTC	CASSLRTGGMTQYF
TRBV27	few	TRBJ2-2	.	TGTGCCAGCAGTTTAACTGGGGGCGTGGGCACCGGGGAGCTGTTTTTT	CASSLTGGVGTGELFF
TRBV4-1	.	TRBJ1-2	TRBD1	TGCGCCAGCAGCCATCCGGGACAGGACTATGGCTACACCTTC	CASSHPGQDYGYTF
TRBV20-1	once	TRBJ2-2	.	TGCAGTGCTAGACGATTAGCGAACACCGGGGAGCTGTTTTTT	CSARRLANTGELFF
TRBV18	many	TRBJ2-7	TRBD2	TGTGCCAGCTCACCGCTAGCGGGAACGTACGAGCAGTACTTC	CASSPLAGTYEQYF
TRBV20-1	.	TRBJ2-5	TRBD1	TGCAGTGCCCGGGGACAGACGGAGACCCAGTACTTC	CSARGQTETQYF
TRBV24-1	many	TRBJ2-2	.	TGTGCCACCAGTCCTCTTGACACAGGGAGCTCGAACACCGGGGAGCTGTTTTTT	CATSPLDTGSSNTGELFF
TRBV5-1	.	TRBJ2-1	TRBD2	TGCGCCAGCAGCTTGGCCAGGGCTAGCGGGGGCACGGGATACAATGAGCAGTTCTTC	CASSLARASGGTGYNEQFF
TRBV5-1	.	TRBJ2-7	.	TGCGCCAGCAGGAGGATAACCTCCTACGAGCAGTACTTC	CASRRITSYEQYF
TRBV29-1	.	TRBJ1-6	TRBD1	TGCAGCGTGGGGGACAGGGCCGATTCACCCCTCCACTTT	CSVGDRADSPLHF
TRBV15	few	TRBJ1-6	TRBD1	TGTGCCACCAGCAACTTGGGACAGGGGATTTCACCCCTCCACTTT	CATSNLGQGISPLHF
TRBV28	.	TRBJ2-7	TRBD2	TGTGCCAGCAGTTTCCCTGGAATGAGCGGGATTTACGAGCAGTACTTC	CASSFPGMSGIYEQYF
TRBV10-3	.	TRBJ2-1	.	TGTGCCATACGGGCGTCAGGGGTTTTATCCTACAATGAGCAGTTCTTC	CAIRASGVLSYNEQFF
TRBV12-3/TRBV12-4	many	TRBJ2-7	.	TGTGCCAGCAGTGCCAGGCTCTACGAGCAGTACTTC	CASSARLYEQYF
TRBV11-2	.	TRBJ2-7	TRBD1	TGTGCCAGCAGCGGAACCGGGACAGGCATCTACGAGCAGTACTTC	CASSGTGTGIYEQYF
TRBV20-1	few	TRBJ2-7	TRBD2	TGCAGTGCTAGAGACCCTCTAGCGGGAGGGCTGGAAGAGCAGTACTTC	CSARDPLAGGLEEQYF
TRBV3-1	many	TRBJ2-6	.	TGTGCCAGCAGCCAAGAGCACGGGGCCAACGTCCTGACTTTC	CASSQEHGANVLTF
TRBV20-1	.	TRBJ2-1	.	TGCAGTGCTAGAAGGTGGGGGGGCCTCTACAATGAGCAGTTCTTC	CSARRWGGLYNEQFF
TRBV25-1	few	TRBJ2-5	.	TGTGCCAGCAGTGAATCGAACAGGTTTTTGGGAGAGACCCAGTACTTC	CASSESNRFLGETQYF
TRBV12-3/TRBV12-4	.	TRBJ2-7	TRBD1	TGTGCCAGCAGTAGTACCGGGACAGGGCCTCAGGAGCAGTACTTC	CASSSTGTGPQEQYF
TRBV18	.	TRBJ2-4	TRBD1	TGTGCCAGCTCGCCCCTCCCCGGGACAGAAAAAAACATTCAGTACTTC	CASSPLPGTEKNIQYF
TRBV3-1	.	TRBJ2-1	.	TGTGCCAGCAGCCTACCCGGGTTAAGGGGCCATGAGCAGTTCTTC	CASSLPGLRGHEQFF
TRBV20-1	.	TRBJ2-3	TRBD1	TGCAGTGCGTACAGGGGTTGGGACACAGATACGCAGTATTTT	CSAYRGWDTDTQYF
TRBV5-1	.	TRBJ2-1	TRBD2	TGCGCCAGCAGCTACGGACTAGCGGTGAGCTCCTACAATGAGCAGTTCTTC	CASSYGLAVSSYNEQFF
TRBV10-3	.	TRBJ2-7	.	TGTGCCATCAGCGGGACCCCCTACGAGCAGTACTTC	CAISGTPYEQYF
TRBV6-2/TRBV6-3	few	TRBJ2-1	TRBD1	TGTGCCAGCAGTTACAAAACGGGACAGCCAAGGAATGAGCAGTTCTTC	CASSYKTGQPRNEQFF
TRBV12-3/TRBV12-4	.	TRBJ2-1	.	TGTGCCAGCAGACCGCAGGGGACTGAGCAGTTCTTC	CASRPQGTEQFF
TRBV11-2	.	TRBJ2-4	TRBD2	TGTGCCAGCAGAACCCACTGGCGGGGAGGGAAAAACATTCAGTACTTC	CASRTHWRGGKNIQYF
TRBV7-6	few	TRBJ1-1	.	TGTGCCAGCAGCTTATGGGGACACCAGAACACTGAAGCTTTCTTT	CASSLWGHQNTEAFF
TRBV20-1	.	TRBJ2-5	TRBD2	TGCAGTGCAGGGACTAGCGGGGGGGCAGGGGAGACCCAGTACTTC	CSAGTSGGAGETQYF